Sequencing of this T cell receptor (beta chain) was carried out in a study of blood T cell repertoires in COVID-19. The overall study: Donors in the United States, Italy and Spain gave samples during acute or convalescent COVID-19.

The method was immunoSEQ multiplex PCR; TCRdb's version includes in-frame clones alone and lacks a portion of them. The sample comprises hundreds of thousands of clones, approximately 90% of which are singletons, and 8% to 10% rests with the top ten. Across fewer than 25 US areas, participants ranged in age from about 18 to 90 years. Each participant's cohort was designated according to participant-reported clinical history. Germline CDR1 SGHRS, CDR2 YFSETQ. V lost 1 base and J lost 5, with 12 bases in between. CDR3 length: 14 amino acids. V gene TRBV5-1 combines with J gene TRBJ2-5, with a weak D call TRBD2 (7 bases). The origin of this receptor is a woman aged 40-49 years who had recovered from COVID-19. Source material: PBMCs or T cells enriched from blood (not recorded which). CDR3 sequence (DNA): TGCGCCAGCAGCTTGTTCGAGGGGGGGGAGACCCAGTACTTC. Amino acid sequence: CASSLFEGGETQYF.